In its sample, the clone carrying this T cell receptor beta chain was seen a few times. Antigen unknown. These data come from a study of CD8 T cells in ankylosing spondylitis. TCRdb re-derived calls from the 5' RACE reads in MiXCR, one entry per CDR3 protein. The table records around 390,000 distinct CDR3 sequences, about 22% of them present only once. Germline V gene data show CDR1 as MDHEN and CDR2 as SYDVKM. The trim removed 4 bases at V and 9 bases at J, leaving 13 bases unmatched. The CDR3 is 16 residues long. General observations from the study: A TCR beta motif of several highly homologous variants seemed to mark ankylosing spondylitis blood.

This clonotype originated in a male donor with ankylosing spondylitis. The chain combines TRBV28 with TRBJ2-4; TRBD1 matches at 9 bases. Material for sequencing was blood, either unsorted or a sorted T cell fraction (not recorded which). This chain's CDR3 is CASSSQGQGPSFIQYF. For the CDR3, the DNA is TGTGCCAGCAGTTCCCAAGGACAGGGGCCATCGTTCATTCAGTACTTC.